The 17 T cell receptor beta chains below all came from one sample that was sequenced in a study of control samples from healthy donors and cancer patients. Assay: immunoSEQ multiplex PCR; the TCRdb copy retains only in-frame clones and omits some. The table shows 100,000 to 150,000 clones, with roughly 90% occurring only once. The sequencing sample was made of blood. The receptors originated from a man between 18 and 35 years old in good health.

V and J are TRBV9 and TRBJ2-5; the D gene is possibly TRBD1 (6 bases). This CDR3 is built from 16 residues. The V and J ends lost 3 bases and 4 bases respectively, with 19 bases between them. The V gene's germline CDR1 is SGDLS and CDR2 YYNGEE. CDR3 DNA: TGTGCCAGCAGCGAGGGGTTGACAGGCTTGGGAGAGACCCAGTACTTC. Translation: CASSEGLTGLGETQYF.

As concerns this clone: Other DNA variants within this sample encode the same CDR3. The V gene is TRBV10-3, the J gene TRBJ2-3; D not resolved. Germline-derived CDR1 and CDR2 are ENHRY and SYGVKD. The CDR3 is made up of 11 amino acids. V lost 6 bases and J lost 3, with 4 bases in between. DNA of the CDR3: TGTGCCATCAGAGGGACAGATACGCAGTATTTT. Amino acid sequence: CAIRGTDTQYF.

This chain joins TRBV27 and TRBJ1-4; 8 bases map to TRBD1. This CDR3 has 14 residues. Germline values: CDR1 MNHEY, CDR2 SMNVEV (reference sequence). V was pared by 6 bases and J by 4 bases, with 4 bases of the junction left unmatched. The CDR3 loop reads CASRRGQGNEKLFF. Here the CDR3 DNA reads TGTGCCAGCAGGCGAGGACAGGGTAATGAAAAACTGTTTTTT.

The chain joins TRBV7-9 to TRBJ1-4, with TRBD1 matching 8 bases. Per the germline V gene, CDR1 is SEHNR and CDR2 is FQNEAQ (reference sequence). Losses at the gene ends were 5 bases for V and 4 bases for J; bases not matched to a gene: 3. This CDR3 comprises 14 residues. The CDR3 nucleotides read TGTGCCAGCAGCCGGACAGGGATTAATGAAAAACTGTTTTTT. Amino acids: CASSRTGINEKLFF.

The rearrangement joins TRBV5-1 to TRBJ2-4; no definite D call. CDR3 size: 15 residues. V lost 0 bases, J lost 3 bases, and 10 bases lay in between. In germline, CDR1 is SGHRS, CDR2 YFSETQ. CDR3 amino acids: CASSLDSPGKNIQYF. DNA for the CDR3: TGCGCCAGCAGCTTGGATTCTCCAGGCAAAAACATTCAGTACTTC. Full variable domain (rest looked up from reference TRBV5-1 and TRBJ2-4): KAGVTQTPRYLIKTRGQQVTLSCSPISGHRSVSWYQQTPGQGLQFLFEYFSETQRNKGNFPGRFSGRQFSNSRSEMNVSTLELGDSALYLCASSLDSPGKNIQYFGAGTRLSVL.

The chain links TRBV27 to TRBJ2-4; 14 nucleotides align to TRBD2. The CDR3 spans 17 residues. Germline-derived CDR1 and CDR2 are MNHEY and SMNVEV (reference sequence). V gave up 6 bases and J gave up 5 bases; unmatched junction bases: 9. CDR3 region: CASRGLAGGSRENIQYF. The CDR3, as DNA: TGTGCCAGCAGAGGACTAGCGGGAGGTTCGAGGGAAAACATTCAGTACTTC.

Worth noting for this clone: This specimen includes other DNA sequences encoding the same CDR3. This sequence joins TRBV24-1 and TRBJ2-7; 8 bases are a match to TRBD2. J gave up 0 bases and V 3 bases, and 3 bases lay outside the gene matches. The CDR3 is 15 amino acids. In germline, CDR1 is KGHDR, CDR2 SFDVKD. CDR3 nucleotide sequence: TGTGCCACCAGTGATCCCCTAGCGGGCTCCTACGAGCAGTACTTC. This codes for CATSDPLAGSYEQYF.

The CDR3 here is CASSSRGDTGELFF. In DNA form, the CDR3 reads TGTGCCAGCAGTTCTCGGGGGGACACCGGGGAGCTGTTTTTT. This chain uses TRBV6-2 or TRBV6-3 with TRBJ2-2, with TRBD2 matching over 7 bases. CDR1 MNHEY and CDR2 SVGEGT come from the germline V gene. The CDR3 length is 14 residues. V lost 4 bases and J lost 3; bases outside the gene matches: 2.

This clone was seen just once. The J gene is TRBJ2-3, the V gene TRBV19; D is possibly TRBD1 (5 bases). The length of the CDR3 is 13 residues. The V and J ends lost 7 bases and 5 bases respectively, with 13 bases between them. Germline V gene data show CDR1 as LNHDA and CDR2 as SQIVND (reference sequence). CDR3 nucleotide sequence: TGTGCCAGTAACGCAGGGATGATAGATACGCAGTATTTT. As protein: CASNAGMIDTQYF.

CDR3: CASSLNLQRPYNEQFF. The CDR3 DNA follows: TGTGCCAGCAGCTTGAATTTGCAGCGCCCATACAATGAGCAGTTCTTC. The V and J genes are TRBV5-5 and TRBJ2-1, with no clear D. CDR1 and CDR2 from the germline V gene are SGHKS and YYEKEE (reference sequence). V lost 1 base, J lost 4 bases, and 15 bases lay in between. The CDR3 spans 16 residues.

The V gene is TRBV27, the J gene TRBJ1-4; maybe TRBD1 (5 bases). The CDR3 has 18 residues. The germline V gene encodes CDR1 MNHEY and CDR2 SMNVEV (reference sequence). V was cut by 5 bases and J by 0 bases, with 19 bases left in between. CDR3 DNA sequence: TGTGCCAGCAGTCCTCGGCCCCATTCCAGGGCAACTAATGAAAAACTGTTTTTT. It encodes CASSPRPHSRATNEKLFF.

The CDR3 DNA reads as TGTGCCAGCAGGGATTGGGATACGAAAGGCTACACCTTC. It yields the protein CASRDWDTKGYTF. This chain links TRBV12-3 or TRBV12-4 with TRBJ1-2; D gene ambiguous. V shed 6 bases and J shed 8 bases, with 16 bases lying between them. The length of the CDR3 is 13 residues.

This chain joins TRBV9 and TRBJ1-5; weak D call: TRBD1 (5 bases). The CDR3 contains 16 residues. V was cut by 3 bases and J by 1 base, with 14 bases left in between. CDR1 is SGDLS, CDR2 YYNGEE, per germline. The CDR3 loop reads CASSAGGDGSNQPQHF. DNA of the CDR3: TGTGCCAGCAGCGCCGGCGGGGACGGAAGCAATCAGCCCCAGCATTTT.

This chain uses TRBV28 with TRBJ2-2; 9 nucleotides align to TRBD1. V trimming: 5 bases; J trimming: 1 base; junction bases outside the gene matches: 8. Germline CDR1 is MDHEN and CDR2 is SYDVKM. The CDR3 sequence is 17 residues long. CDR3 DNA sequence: TGTGCCAGCAGTCCCACAGGGGGCTGGGAGAACACCGGGGAGCTGTTTTTT. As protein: CASSPTGGWENTGELFF.

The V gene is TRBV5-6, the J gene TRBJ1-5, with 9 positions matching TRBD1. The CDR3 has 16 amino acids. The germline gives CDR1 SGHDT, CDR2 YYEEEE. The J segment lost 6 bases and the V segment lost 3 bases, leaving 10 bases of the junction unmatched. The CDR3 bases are TGTGCCAGCAGCTCATCCGGGACAGGGTTGGGTCAGCCCCAGCATTTT. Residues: CASSSSGTGLGQPQHF. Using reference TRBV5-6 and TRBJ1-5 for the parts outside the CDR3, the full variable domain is DAGVTQSPTHLIKTRGQQVTLRCSPKSGHDTVSWYQQALGQGPQFIFQYYEEEERQRGNFPDRFSGHQFPNYSSELNVNALLLGDSALYLCASSSSGTGLGQPQHFGDGTRLSIL.

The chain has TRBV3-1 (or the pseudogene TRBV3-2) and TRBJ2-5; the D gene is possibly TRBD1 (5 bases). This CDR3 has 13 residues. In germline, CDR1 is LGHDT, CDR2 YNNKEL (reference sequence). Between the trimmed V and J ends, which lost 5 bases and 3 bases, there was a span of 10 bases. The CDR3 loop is CASSRVGEETQYF. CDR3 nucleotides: TGTGCCAGCAGCAGGGTAGGGGAAGAGACCCAGTACTTC.

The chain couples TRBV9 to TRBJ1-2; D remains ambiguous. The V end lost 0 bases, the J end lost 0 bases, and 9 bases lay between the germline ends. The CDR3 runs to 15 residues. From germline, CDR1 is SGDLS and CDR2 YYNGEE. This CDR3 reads CASSVGIETNYGYTF. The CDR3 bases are TGTGCCAGCAGCGTAGGAATTGAAACTAACTATGGCTACACCTTC.